Reported below is one T cell receptor (beta chain). As yet, its antigen is unknown. Germline-derived CDR1 and CDR2 are SGHVS and FQNEAQ. The CDR3 totals 15 residues. V was clipped by 2 bases and J by 2 bases; unmatched bases: 1. This sample stems from a study of radiotherapy plus CTLA-4 blockade in lung cancer. About the research overall: In around 17% of patients, objective responses were seen; 25% to 40% had disease control.

Notes on the study in general: TCR clones from tumors expanded in blood after radiotherapy plus ipilimumab. Response was reportedly best predicted by early blood T cell clone dynamics, with interferon-beta.

The table came from immunoSEQ multiplex PCR; TCRdb's copy has only in-frame clones and leaves some out. The sample has around 55,000 clones, approximately 82% seen once. Focal radiation plus CTLA-4 blockade with ipilimumab was given to patients with chemo-refractory metastatic non-small-cell lung cancer. Sequenced here: peripheral blood, sampled from a patient treated with radiotherapy plus ipilimumab. This sequence was found in a human donor with non-small cell lung cancer whose response to radiotherapy plus ipilimumab could not be evaluated. The chain uses TRBV7-8 and TRBJ2-1, with 9 bases fitting TRBD2. CDR3 loop: CASSLLAGPYNEQFF. CDR3 sequence (DNA): TGTGCCAGCAGCTTACTAGCGGGGCCCTACAATGAGCAGTTCTTC.